One sample yielded the 14 T cell receptor beta chains listed below, sequenced in a study of blood T cell repertoires in COVID-19. Sequencing was performed with immunoSEQ multiplex PCR; in TCRdb, only in-frame clones are kept and a portion is missing. Of 210,000 or so clones in the sample, around four fifths are singletons; the top ten hold nearly 5%. Specimen: PBMCs or T cells enriched from blood (not recorded which). The receptors shown here come from a woman aged 50 to 60 who had been exposed to COVID-19.

This chain connects TRBV11-2 to TRBJ1-2; 8 bases line up with TRBD1. The V segment lost 0 bases and the J segment 6 bases; nucleotides outside the gene matches: 6. This CDR3 comprises 15 residues. In germline, CDR1 is SGHAT, CDR2 FQNNGV. In DNA, the CDR3 is TGTGCCAGCAGCTTAGATCCCCGGACAGGGAATGGCTACACCTTC. It translates to CASSLDPRTGNGYTF.

The rearrangement links TRBV19 to TRBJ2-5, with 9 nucleotides matching TRBD2. With V trimmed by 4 bases and J by 4 bases, 7 bases remained unmatched. CDR1 is LNHDA, CDR2 SQIVND, per germline (reference sequence). The CDR3 totals 15 residues. CDR3 nucleotide sequence: TGTGCCAGTAGTACTGGAACAGCGGGAGGAGAGACCCAGTACTTC. It specifies CASSTGTAGGETQYF.

The J gene is TRBJ2-3, the V gene TRBV5-1, with 8 bases lining up with TRBD2. V dropped 0 bases and J dropped 4; count of bases not matched to a gene: 4. The CDR3 runs 15 residues. Per the germline V gene, CDR1 is SGHRS and CDR2 is YFSETQ. The CDR3 coding sequence is TGCGCCAGCAGCTTGGGCGGGGGGCCTTCAGATACGCAGTATTTT. As protein: CASSLGGGPSDTQYF.

The chain employs TRBV19 and TRBJ1-1, with 8 bases lining up with TRBD1. The CDR3 covers 14 residues. The germline gives CDR1 LNHDA, CDR2 SQIVND (reference sequence). V lost 5 bases, J lost 5 bases, and 7 bases stayed unmatched. DNA for the CDR3: TGTGCCAGTAGTCCTCGGGACAGGAGGACTGAAGCTTTCTTT. It codes for CASSPRDRRTEAFF.

The chain has TRBV11-2 and TRBJ2-3, with 10 bases fitting TRBD2. The trim removed 2 bases at V and 4 bases at J, leaving 3 bases unmatched. CDR3 length: 15 residues. Per the germline V gene, CDR1 is SGHAT and CDR2 is FQNNGV. The CDR3, as DNA: TGTGCCAGCAGCTTATTCCTAGCGGGGGCAGATACGCAGTATTTT. Translating gives CASSLFLAGADTQYF.

A single count supports this clone. The J gene is TRBJ2-3, the V gene TRBV7-2; 13 bases map to TRBD2. Trimming removed 3 bases from V and 4 bases from J; junction bases left unmatched: 7. The CDR3 extends over 17 amino acids. CDR1 and CDR2 (germline): SGHTA, FQGNSA. The chain's CDR3 is CASSFSYGTSGADTQYF. CDR3 nucleotides: TGTGCCAGCAGCTTCTCATACGGGACTAGCGGGGCAGATACGCAGTATTTT.

J is TRBJ2-1 and V is TRBV5-5; TRBD2 aligns across 11 bases. Germline V lookup: CDR1 SGHKS, CDR2 YYEKEE (reference sequence). V trimming: 4 bases; J trimming: 5 bases; junction bases outside the gene matches: 5. The length of the CDR3 is 15 residues. The CDR3 here is CASSTTSGGHNEQFF. The CDR3, as DNA: TGTGCCAGCAGCACAACTAGCGGGGGACACAATGAGCAGTTCTTC.

V usage is TRBV11-2 and J usage is TRBJ1-3; the D is unclear. The germline V and J ends were trimmed by 1 base and 0 bases, with 10 bases remaining between them. The CDR3 extends over 16 amino acids. Germline V CDR1 and CDR2: SGHAT, FQNNGV. CDR3 coding DNA: TGTGCCAGCAGCTTAGTCTCAGGTGACTCTGGAAACACCATATATTTT. Its protein product is CASSLVSGDSGNTIYF.

This chain uses TRBV7-9 with TRBJ2-1; 13 bases fit TRBD2. J was trimmed by 5 bases and V by 5 bases; bases with no gene match: 6. The CDR3 spans 16 residues. Germline CDR1 reads SEHNR; CDR2 reads FQNEAQ (reference sequence). DNA for the CDR3: TGTGCCAGCAGCCTTTTCGGGACTAGCGGGGACAATGAGCAGTTCTTC. Its translation: CASSLFGTSGDNEQFF.

V is TRBV5-4 and J is TRBJ2-7; the D gene is possibly TRBD2 (5 bases). V lost 2 bases and J lost 5, with 14 bases in between. This CDR3 spans 14 amino acids. CDR1 and CDR2 from the germline V gene are SGHNT and YYREEE (reference sequence). In nucleotides, the CDR3 is TGTGCCAGCAGCTTTTTAGGTAGCGAGAACGAGCAGTACTTC. Translating it yields CASSFLGSENEQYF. The variable domain in full, with the rest retrieved from reference TRBV5-4 and TRBJ2-7, is ETGVTQSPTHLIKTRGQQVTLRCSSQSGHNTVSWYQQALGQGPQFIFQYYREEENGRGNFPPRFSGLQFPNYSSELNVNALELDDSALYLCASSFLGSENEQYFGPGTRLTVT.

V usage is TRBV20-1 and J usage is TRBJ2-3, with D possibly being TRBD2 (5 bases). This CDR3 region has 14 residues. The germline CDR1 and CDR2 sequences are DFQATT and SNEGSKA (reference sequence). The V end was cut by 3 bases, the J end by 3 bases, with 13 bases between. Written as DNA, the CDR3 is TGCAGTGCTAGTAGTACGGGGATTACAGATACGCAGTATTTT. The encoded protein is CSASSTGITDTQYF.

J is TRBJ1-3 and V is TRBV18; 7 bases line up with TRBD1. J was trimmed by 0 bases and V by 8 bases; bases with no gene match: 10. Per germline, CDR1 KGHSH and CDR2 LQKENI. CDR3 length equals 16 residues. The CDR3 nucleotides are TGTGCCAGCACCTTCCGGGACAGTGGCTCTGGAAACACCATATATTTT. It codes for CASTFRDSGSGNTIYF. The variable domain in full, completed from reference TRBV18 and TRBJ1-3, reads NAGVMQNPRHLVRRRGQEARLRCSPMKGHSHVYWYRQLPEEGLKFMVYLQKENIIDESGMPKERFSAEFPKEGPSILRIQQVVRGDSAAYFCASTFRDSGSGNTIYFGEGSWLTVV.

The genes are TRBV6-5 and TRBJ1-1; D unresolved. The V end was cut by 2 bases, the J end by 5 bases, with 12 bases between. Germline CDR1 reads MNHEY; CDR2 reads SVGAGI. The CDR3 sequence is 14 residues long. CDR3 bases: TGTGCCAGCAGTTACGGAGGAGCTGGGACTGAAGCTTTCTTT. Translating gives CASSYGGAGTEAFF.

The chain joins TRBV9 to TRBJ2-2; D is perhaps TRBD2 (6 bases). CDR3 size: 14 residues. V shed 0 bases and J shed 6 bases, with 9 bases lying between them. Germline CDR1 reads SGDLS; CDR2 reads YYNGEE. This CDR3 reads CASSVEVAAGELFF. CDR3 nucleotide sequence: TGTGCCAGCAGCGTAGAAGTAGCGGCCGGGGAGCTGTTTTTT.